What follows are 11 T cell receptor beta chains derived from one specimen sequenced in a study of blood T cell repertoires in COVID-19. Libraries were prepared by immunoSEQ multiplex PCR; TCRdb keeps only in-frame clonotypes and omits some of them. The sample consists of about 160,000 clones, roughly 84% of them appearing once. Input material: peripheral blood. The receptors were sampled from a man aged 18 to 30 with active or convalescent COVID-19.

The V and J genes are TRBV19 and TRBJ1-5; a weak D match, TRBD1 (6 bases). There are 19 residues in the CDR3. V shed 5 bases and J shed 4 bases, with 27 bases lying between them. Germline V gene lookup returns CDR1 LNHDA and CDR2 SQIVND (reference sequence). The CDR3, as DNA: TGTGCCAGTAGTGCACACCTCCTAATGGGGGCCGAGGGTAATCAGCCCCAGCATTTT. It translates to CASSAHLLMGAEGNQPQHF.

This clone was recorded once. The chain combines TRBV10-1 with TRBJ2-1; 13 nucleotides align to TRBD2. With 5 bases clipped from V and 0 bases from J, the junction kept 10 bases outside the gene matches. CDR1 and CDR2 from the germline V gene are WNHNN and SYGVQD (reference sequence). The CDR3 totals 19 residues. As DNA, the CDR3 is TGCGCCAGCAGTCGGGAACTAGCGGGGGGGGCCAGCTCCTACAATGAGCAGTTCTTC. Translated, it gives CASSRELAGGASSYNEQFF.

This chain connects TRBV4-1 to TRBJ2-5; 7 nucleotides align to TRBD2. Losses at the gene ends were 2 bases for V and 5 bases for J; bases not matched to a gene: 8. The CDR3 length is 15 residues. Germline V gene lookup returns CDR1 MGHRA and CDR2 YSYEKL. DNA of the CDR3: TGCGCCAGCAGCCAAAATGGGGTAGCGGGTGAGACCCAGTACTTC. Amino acid sequence: CASSQNGVAGETQYF.

This chain uses TRBV5-1 with TRBJ1-6; TRBD1 matches 7 bases. V shed 3 bases, J shed 9 bases, and the junction held 9 bases outside the gene matches. Germline CDR1 is SGHRS and CDR2 is YFSETQ. This CDR3 has 15 residues. CDR3 amino acids: CASSSLTGMGSPLHF. In DNA form, the CDR3 reads TGCGCCAGCAGCTCTTTGACAGGGATGGGTTCACCCCTCCACTTT.

The genes are TRBV11-2 and TRBJ2-1, with a weak D call TRBD2 (6 bases). Per germline, CDR1 SGHAT and CDR2 FQNNGV. The CDR3 sequence is 15 residues long. V lost 0 bases to trimming and J lost 4 bases, with 10 bases between them. CDR3 sequence: CASSLDGLPYNEQFF. In nucleotides, the CDR3 is TGTGCCAGCAGCTTAGACGGACTACCGTACAATGAGCAGTTCTTC.

The gene calls are TRBV30 and TRBJ2-7; 8 bases map to TRBD2. Trimming cost V 8 bases and J 3 bases; bases outside gene matches: 9. The germline V gene has CDR1 GTSNPN and CDR2 SVGIG (reference sequence). The CDR3 covers 13 residues. The CDR3 bases are TGTGCCGGAAAAGCGGGAGCGGGCTACGAGCAGTACTTC. Amino acid sequence: CAGKAGAGYEQYF.

The genes are TRBV18 and TRBJ1-2; 11 positions agree with TRBD1. From germline, CDR1 is KGHSH and CDR2 LQKENI. The trim removed 0 bases at V and 6 bases at J, leaving 6 bases unmatched. The CDR3 extends over 16 amino acids. The CDR3 nucleotides are TGTGCCAGCTCACCACCCCCCGGGACAGGGGGGCATGGCTACACCTTC. It specifies CASSPPPGTGGHGYTF.

J is TRBJ2-3 and V is TRBV3-1 (or the pseudogene TRBV3-2), with D maybe TRBD2 (6 bases). The CDR3 is 14 residues long. CDR1 LGHDT and CDR2 YNNKEL come from the germline V gene (reference sequence). Trimming removed 0 bases from V and 10 bases from J, with 14 bases in between. CDR3 amino acids: CASSQDGGAGSQYF. Written as DNA, the CDR3 is TGTGCCAGCAGCCAAGACGGGGGAGCGGGTTCGCAGTATTTT.

The chain links TRBV30 to TRBJ2-5; tentatively, D is TRBD2 (6 bases). CDR1 is GTSNPN and CDR2 is SVGIG in the germline V gene (reference sequence). Trimming stripped 8 bases from V and 2 bases from J, with 30 bases between. The CDR3 is 18 amino acids. CDR3 DNA sequence: TGTGCCGTTCGTCTTGACAGCAAAGGGCTTGGGAGGCAAGAGACCCAGTACTTC. Encoded protein: CAVRLDSKGLGRQETQYF. The variable domain in full, completed from reference TRBV30 and TRBJ2-5, reads SQTIHQWPATLVQPVGSPLSLECTVEGTSNPNLYWYRQAAGRGLQLLFYSVGIGQISSEVPQNLSASRPQDRQFILSSKKLLLSDSGFYLCAVRLDSKGLGRQETQYFGPGTRLLVL.

The chain has TRBV7-3 and TRBJ2-3; TRBD2 might be the D (5 bases). The germline gives CDR1 SGHTA, CDR2 FQGTGA. There are 15 residues in the CDR3. Trimming removed 4 bases at V and 6 bases at J, with 17 bases between. The CDR3 spells CASSSTATTLDTQYF. The CDR3 DNA is TGTGCCAGCAGCTCAACTGCGACTACCTTGGATACGCAGTATTTT.

The J gene is TRBJ1-5, the V gene TRBV2; unclear D gene. The length of the CDR3 is 13 residues. Deletions cut 6 bases from V and 3 bases from J, with 9 bases between. The germline V gene has CDR1 SNHLY and CDR2 FYNNEI. CDR3 loop: CASRLRSNQPQHF. CDR3 bases: TGTGCCAGCAGGCTGCGGTCCAATCAGCCCCAGCATTTT.